This T cell receptor beta chain stems from a study of immune heterogeneity within non-small cell lung tumors. The template consisted of bulk tumor genomic DNA, with around 600 ng used per sample. Several widely spaced biopsies per primary tumor were taken during surgery. These patients got curative surgery after being newly diagnosed with untreated non-small cell lung cancer. With 32 V and 13 J primers, multiplex PCR amplified the TCR beta CDR3. Each CDR3 protein is one row after TCRdb ran MiXCR on the multiplex PCR reads. Of almost 2,000 distinct CDR3 sequences listed, roughly 30% are singletons. V lost 2 bases to trimming and J lost 6 bases, with 12 bases between them. The CDR3 loop spans 14 amino acids. Germline V CDR1 and CDR2: SGHRS, YFSETQ.

The sequenced sample was lung tumor tissue. The J gene is TRBJ2-1, the V gene TRBV5-1; possible D gene TRBD1, 5 bases. This sequence originates from a man aged 60 to 75 with non-small cell lung cancer. The CDR3 DNA follows: TGCGCCAGCAGCTTATCAGGGCATGGCAATGAGCAGTTCTTC. This codes for CASSLSGHGNEQFF.